A selection of T cell receptor beta chains follows, all from one sample in a study of beta chain features in type 1 diabetes. Sequencing used immunoSEQ multiplex PCR; TCRdb keeps in-frame clones, though not all of them. The sample consists of more than 300,000 clones, 9.6% of them appearing once. The sample comprised central memory CD4+ T cells from blood. The receptors were sampled from a young man with type 1 diabetes. Both conserved end residues are part of each CDR3. Fields, in order: J gene, V gene, CDR3 protein.

J: TRBJ2-3
V: TRBV6-5
CDR3: CASSYGTGGTDTQYF

J: TRBJ2-1
V: TRBV4-2
CDR3: CASSQEGPSGTSQYNEQFF

J: TRBJ1-1
V: TRBV5-1
CDR3: CASSDPSGGSEAFF

J: TRBJ1-1
V: TRBV6-5
CDR3: CASSSPEVTEAFF

J: TRBJ2-4
V: TRBV5-4
CDR3: CASSQPQGLAKNIQYF

J: TRBJ2-1
V: TRBV4-3
CDR3: CASSQGLAGDYNEQFF

J: TRBJ2-7
V: TRBV15
CDR3: CATSRDRGGGTGGYEQYF

J: NA
V: TRBV7-2
CDR3: CASRVSGVTYEQYF

J: TRBJ2-3
V: TRBV14
CDR3: CASFGREEDGSDTQYF

J: TRBJ2-5
V: TRBV11-1
CDR3: CASSLPGTGLQETQYF

J: TRBJ2-7
V: TRBV9
CDR3: CASSVGAGGSYEQYF

J: TRBJ2-1
V: TRBV4-3
CDR3: CASSQEAWEGNEQFF

J: TRBJ1-4
V: TRBV10-3
CDR3: CASGQGAEKLFF

J: TRBJ1-2
V: TRBV7-2
CDR3: CASSLFAGRDYGYTF

J: TRBJ2-7
V: TRBV29-1
CDR3: CSGGATGGPSGEQYF

J: TRBJ1-1
V: TRBV5-5
CDR3: CASSAQGRGNTEAFF

J: TRBJ2-3
V: TRBV9
CDR3: CASSASAVTTDTQYF

J: TRBJ1-5
V: TRBV19
CDR3: CASKVQGHSNQPQHF

J: TRBJ2-3
V: TRBV7-8
CDR3: CASSRNIAGGPKDTQYF

J: TRBJ1-3
V: TRBV5-1
CDR3: CASRQGYTGNTIYF

J: TRBJ1-2
V: TRBV28
CDR3: CASSLRERYTF

J: TRBJ1-5
V: TRBV28
CDR3: CASRGILQPQHF

J: TRBJ2-5
V: TRBV9
CDR3: CASSAAGQGAGETQYF

J: TRBJ1-2
V: TRBV4-2
CDR3: CASSQPGQYYGYTF

J: TRBJ2-7
V: TRBV11-3
CDR3: CASKPSGSSYEQYF

J: TRBJ1-2
V: TRBV18
CDR3: CASSLTTLSDRATNYGYTF

J: TRBJ2-1
V: TRBV28
CDR3: CASSLGGLAGGEQFF

J: TRBJ1-5
V: TRBV4-2
CDR3: CASSQDWMQPQHF

J: TRBJ2-1
V: TRBV25-1
CDR3: CASKTGSYNEQFF

J: TRBJ1-1
V: TRBV28
CDR3: CASSLYRLPAFF

J: TRBJ2-7
V: TRBV7-2
CDR3: CASSPLRGGTGAYEQYF

J: TRBJ2-7
V: TRBV7-2
CDR3: CASSRSGSDMGKQYF

J: TRBJ1-2
V: TRBV4-2
CDR3: CASSQELTANYGYTF

J: TRBJ1-1
V: TRBV7-3
CDR3: CASSPGTGGNTEAFF

J: TRBJ2-6
V: TRBV7-2
CDR3: CASSEKYVLTF

J: TRBJ1-5
V: TRBV28
CDR3: CASTTGSHSNQPQHF

J: TRBJ2-5
V: TRBV7-3
CDR3: CASSLGRETQYF

J: TRBJ1-5
V: TRBV5-1
CDR3: CASSLRQGGQPQHF